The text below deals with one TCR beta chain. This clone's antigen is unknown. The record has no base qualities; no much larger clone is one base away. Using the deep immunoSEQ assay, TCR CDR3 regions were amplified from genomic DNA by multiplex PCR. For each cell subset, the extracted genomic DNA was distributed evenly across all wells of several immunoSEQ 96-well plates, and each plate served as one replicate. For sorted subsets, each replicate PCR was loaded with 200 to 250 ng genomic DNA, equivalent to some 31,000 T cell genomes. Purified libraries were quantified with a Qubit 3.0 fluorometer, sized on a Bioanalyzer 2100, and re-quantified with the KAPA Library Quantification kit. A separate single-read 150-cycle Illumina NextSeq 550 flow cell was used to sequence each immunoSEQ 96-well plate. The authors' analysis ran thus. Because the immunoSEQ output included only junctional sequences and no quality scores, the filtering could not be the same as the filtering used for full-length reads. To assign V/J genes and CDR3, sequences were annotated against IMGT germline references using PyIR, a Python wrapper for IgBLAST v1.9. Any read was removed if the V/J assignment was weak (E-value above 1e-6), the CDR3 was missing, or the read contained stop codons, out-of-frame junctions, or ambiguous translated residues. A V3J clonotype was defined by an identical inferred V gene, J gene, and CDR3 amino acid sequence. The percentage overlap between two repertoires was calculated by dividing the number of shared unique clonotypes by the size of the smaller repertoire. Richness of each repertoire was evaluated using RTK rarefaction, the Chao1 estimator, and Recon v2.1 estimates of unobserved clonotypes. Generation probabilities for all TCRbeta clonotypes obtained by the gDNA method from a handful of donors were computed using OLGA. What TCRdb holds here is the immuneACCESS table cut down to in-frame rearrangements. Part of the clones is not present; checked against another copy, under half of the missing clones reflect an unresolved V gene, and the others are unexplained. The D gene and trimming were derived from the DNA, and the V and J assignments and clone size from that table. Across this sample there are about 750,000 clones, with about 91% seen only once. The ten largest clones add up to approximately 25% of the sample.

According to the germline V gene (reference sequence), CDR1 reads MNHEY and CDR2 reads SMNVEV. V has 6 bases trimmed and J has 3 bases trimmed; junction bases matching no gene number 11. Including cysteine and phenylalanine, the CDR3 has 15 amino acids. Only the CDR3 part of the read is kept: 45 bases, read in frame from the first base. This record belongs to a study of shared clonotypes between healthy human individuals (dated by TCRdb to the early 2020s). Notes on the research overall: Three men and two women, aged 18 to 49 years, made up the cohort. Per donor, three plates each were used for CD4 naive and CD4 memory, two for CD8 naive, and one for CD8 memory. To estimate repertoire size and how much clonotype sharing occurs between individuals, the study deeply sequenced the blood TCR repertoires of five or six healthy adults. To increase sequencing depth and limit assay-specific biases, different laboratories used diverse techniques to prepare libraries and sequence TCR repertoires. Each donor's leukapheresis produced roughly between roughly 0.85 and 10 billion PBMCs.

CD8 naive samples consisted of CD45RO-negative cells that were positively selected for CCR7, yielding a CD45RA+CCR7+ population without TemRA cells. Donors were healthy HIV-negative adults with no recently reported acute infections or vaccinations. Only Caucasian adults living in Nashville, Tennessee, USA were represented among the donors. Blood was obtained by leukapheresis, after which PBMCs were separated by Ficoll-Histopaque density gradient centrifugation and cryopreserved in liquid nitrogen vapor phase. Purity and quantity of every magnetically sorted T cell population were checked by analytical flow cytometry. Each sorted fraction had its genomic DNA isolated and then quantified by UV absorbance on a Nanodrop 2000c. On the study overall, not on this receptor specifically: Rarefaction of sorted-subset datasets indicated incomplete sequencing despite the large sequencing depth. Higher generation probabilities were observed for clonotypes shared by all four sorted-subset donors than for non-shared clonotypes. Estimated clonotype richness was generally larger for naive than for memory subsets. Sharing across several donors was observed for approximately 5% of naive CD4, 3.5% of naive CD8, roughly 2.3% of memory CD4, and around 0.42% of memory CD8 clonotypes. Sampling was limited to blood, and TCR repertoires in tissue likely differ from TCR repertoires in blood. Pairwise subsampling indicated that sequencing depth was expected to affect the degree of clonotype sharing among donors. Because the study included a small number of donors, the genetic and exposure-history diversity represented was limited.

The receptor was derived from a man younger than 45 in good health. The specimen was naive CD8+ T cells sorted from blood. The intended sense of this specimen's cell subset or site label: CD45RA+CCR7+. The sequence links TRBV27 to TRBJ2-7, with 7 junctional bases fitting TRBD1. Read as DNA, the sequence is TGTGCCAGCAGAACTACAGGGGCTTACATCTACGAGCAGTACTTC. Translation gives CASRTTGAYIYEQYF.